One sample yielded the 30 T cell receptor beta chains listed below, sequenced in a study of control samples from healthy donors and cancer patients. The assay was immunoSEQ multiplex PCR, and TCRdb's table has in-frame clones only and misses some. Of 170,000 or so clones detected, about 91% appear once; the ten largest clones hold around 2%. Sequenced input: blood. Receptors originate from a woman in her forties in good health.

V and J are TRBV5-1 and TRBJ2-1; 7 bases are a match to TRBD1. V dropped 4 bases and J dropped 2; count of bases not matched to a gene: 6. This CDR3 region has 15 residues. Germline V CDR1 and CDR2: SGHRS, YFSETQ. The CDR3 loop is CASSTGTAPYNEQFF. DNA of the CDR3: TGCGCCAGCAGCACCGGGACAGCTCCCTACAATGAGCAGTTCTTC.

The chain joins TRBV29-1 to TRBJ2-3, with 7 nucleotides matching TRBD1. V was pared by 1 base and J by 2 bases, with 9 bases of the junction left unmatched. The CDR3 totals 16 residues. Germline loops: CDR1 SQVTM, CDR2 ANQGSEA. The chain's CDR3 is CSVEAPTGANTDTQYF. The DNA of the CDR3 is TGCAGCGTTGAAGCTCCCACAGGGGCAAACACAGATACGCAGTATTTT.

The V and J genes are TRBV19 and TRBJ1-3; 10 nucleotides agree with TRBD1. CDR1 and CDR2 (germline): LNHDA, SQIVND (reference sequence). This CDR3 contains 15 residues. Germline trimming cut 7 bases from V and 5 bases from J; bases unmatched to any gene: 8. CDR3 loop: CASKPGQGIRNTIYF. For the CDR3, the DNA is TGTGCCAGTAAACCGGGACAGGGGATCCGAAACACCATATATTTT. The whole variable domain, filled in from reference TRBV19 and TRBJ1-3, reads DGGITQSPKYLFRKEGQNVTLSCEQNLNHDAMYWYRQDPGQGLRLIYYSQIVNDFQKGDIAEGYSVSREKKESFPLTVTSAQKNPTAFYLCASKPGQGIRNTIYFGEGSWLTVV.

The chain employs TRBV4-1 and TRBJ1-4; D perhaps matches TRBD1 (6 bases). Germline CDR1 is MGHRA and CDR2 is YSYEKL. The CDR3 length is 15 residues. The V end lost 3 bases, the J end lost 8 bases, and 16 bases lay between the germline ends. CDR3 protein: CASSQVDRKEEKLFF. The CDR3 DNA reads TGCGCCAGCAGCCAGGTTGACAGGAAAGAGGAAAAACTGTTTTTT.

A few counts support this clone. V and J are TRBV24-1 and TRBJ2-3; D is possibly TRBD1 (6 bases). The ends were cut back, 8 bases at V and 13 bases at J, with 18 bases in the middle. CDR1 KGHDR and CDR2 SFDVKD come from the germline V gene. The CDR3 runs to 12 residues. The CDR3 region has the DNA TGTGCCACCAAGGGGGAAGGGGGAACGAAGTATTTT. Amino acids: CATKGEGGTKYF.

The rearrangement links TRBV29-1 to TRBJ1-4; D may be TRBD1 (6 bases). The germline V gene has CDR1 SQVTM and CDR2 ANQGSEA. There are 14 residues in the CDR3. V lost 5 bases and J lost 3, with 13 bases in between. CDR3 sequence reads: CSVLLTGSNEKLFF. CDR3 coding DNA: TGCAGCGTTCTGCTGACAGGTTCTAATGAAAAACTGTTTTTT.

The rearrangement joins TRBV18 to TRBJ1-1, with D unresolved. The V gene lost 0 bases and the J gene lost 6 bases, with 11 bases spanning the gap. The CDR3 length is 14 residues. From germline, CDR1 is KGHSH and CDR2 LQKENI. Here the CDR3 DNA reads TGTGCCAGCTCACCACCAGGCTTCGGGCCTGAAGCTTTCTTT. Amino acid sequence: CASSPPGFGPEAFF.

CDR3 bases: TGTGCCAGCAGCCTACAGGGGAGTAACACTGAAGCTTTCTTT. Amino acids: CASSLQGSNTEAFF. This chain links TRBV3-1 (or the pseudogene TRBV3-2) with TRBJ1-1; 7 bases fit TRBD1. The CDR3 is made up of 14 amino acids. The ends lost 4 bases at V and 2 bases at J; junction bases unmatched: 4. Germline assignment: CDR1 LGHDT and CDR2 YNNKEL (reference sequence).

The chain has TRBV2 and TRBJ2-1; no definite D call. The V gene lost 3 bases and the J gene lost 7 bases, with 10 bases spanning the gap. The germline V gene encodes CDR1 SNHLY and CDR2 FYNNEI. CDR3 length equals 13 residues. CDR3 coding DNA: TGTGCCAGCAGTGACTACGCCAGGAATGAGCAGTTCTTC. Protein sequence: CASSDYARNEQFF. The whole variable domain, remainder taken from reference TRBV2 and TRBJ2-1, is EPEVTQTPSHQVTQMGQEVILRCVPISNHLYFYWYRQILGQKVEFLVSFYNNEISEKSEIFDDQFSVERPDGSNFTLKIRSTKLEDSAMYFCASSDYARNEQFFGPGTRLTVL.

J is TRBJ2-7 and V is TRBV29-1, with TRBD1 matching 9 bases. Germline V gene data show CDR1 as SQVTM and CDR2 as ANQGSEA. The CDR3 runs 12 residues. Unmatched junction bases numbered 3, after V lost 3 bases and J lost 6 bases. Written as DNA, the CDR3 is TGCAGCGTTGACACAGGGGGCCGCGAGCAGTACTTC. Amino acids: CSVDTGGREQYF.

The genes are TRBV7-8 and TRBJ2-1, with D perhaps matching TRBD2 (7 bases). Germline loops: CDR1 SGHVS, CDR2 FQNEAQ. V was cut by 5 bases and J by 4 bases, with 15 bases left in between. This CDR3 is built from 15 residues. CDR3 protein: CASSGGGGRYNEQFF. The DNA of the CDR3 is TGTGCCAGCAGCGGGGGCGGGGGAAGGTACAATGAGCAGTTCTTC.

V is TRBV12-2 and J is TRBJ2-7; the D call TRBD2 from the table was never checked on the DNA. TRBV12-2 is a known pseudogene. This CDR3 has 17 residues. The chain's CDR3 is CASRLVVLRDHVSEQYF. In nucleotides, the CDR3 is TGTGCAAGTCGCTTAGTTGTTTTGAGGGATCACGTTTCGGAGCAGTACTTC.

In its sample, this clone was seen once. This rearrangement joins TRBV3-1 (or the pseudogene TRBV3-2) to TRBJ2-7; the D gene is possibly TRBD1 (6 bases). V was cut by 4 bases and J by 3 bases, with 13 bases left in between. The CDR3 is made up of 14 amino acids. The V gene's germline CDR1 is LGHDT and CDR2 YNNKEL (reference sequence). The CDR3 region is CASSPPGQVYEQYF. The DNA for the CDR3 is TGTGCCAGCAGCCCTCCGGGACAAGTCTACGAGCAGTACTTC.

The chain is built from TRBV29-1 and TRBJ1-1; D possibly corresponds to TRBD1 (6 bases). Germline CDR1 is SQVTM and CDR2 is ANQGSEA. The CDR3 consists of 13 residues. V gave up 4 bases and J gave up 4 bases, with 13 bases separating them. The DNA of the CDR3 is TGCAGCGTTGTGCAGGGGTTAAGCACTGAAGCTTTCTTT. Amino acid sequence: CSVVQGLSTEAFF.

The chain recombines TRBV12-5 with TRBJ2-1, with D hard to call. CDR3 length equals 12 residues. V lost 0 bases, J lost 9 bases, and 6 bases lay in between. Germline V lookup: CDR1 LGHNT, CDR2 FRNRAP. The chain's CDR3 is CASGLVRTEQFF. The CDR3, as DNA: TGTGCTAGTGGTTTGGTAAGGACTGAGCAGTTCTTC.

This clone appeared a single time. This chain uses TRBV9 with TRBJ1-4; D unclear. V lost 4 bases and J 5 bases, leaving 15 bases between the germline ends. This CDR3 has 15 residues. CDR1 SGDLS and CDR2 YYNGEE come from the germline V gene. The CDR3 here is CASSPLLGRNEKLFF. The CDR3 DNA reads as TGTGCCAGCAGCCCTTTACTGGGGAGAAATGAAAAACTGTTTTTT.

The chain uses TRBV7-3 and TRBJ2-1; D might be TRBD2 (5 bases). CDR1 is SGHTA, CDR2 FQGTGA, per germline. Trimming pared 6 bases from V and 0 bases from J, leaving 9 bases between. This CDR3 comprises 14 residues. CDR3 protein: CASRVEGSYNEQFF. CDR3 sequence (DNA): TGTGCCAGCAGGGTAGAGGGCTCCTACAATGAGCAGTTCTTC.

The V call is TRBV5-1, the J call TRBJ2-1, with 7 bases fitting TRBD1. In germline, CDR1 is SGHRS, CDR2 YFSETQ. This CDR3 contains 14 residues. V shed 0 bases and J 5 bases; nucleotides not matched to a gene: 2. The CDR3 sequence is CASSLGDSHNEQFF. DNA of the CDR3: TGCGCCAGCAGCTTGGGGGACAGTCACAATGAGCAGTTCTTC.

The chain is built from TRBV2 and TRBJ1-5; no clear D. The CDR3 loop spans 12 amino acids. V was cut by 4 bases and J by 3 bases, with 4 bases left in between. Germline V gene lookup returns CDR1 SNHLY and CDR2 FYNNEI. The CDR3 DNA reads TGTGCCAGCAGTGTGACCAATCAGCCCCAGCATTTT. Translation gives CASSVTNQPQHF.

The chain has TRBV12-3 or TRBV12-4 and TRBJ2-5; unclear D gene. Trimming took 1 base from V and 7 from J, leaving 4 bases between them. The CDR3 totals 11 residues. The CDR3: CASSLGPTQYF. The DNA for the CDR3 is TGTGCCAGCAGTTTAGGCCCGACCCAGTACTTC.

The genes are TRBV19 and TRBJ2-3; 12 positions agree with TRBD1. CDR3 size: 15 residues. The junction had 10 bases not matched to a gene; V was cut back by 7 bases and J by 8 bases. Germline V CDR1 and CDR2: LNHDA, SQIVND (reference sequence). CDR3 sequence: CASTYFGTGGSTQYF. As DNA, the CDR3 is TGTGCCAGTACCTATTTCGGGACAGGGGGCAGTACGCAGTATTTT.

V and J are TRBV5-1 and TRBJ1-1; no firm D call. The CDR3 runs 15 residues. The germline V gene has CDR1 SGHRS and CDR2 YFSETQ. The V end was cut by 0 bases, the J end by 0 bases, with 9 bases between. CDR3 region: CASSLAAQMNTEAFF. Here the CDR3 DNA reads TGCGCCAGCAGCTTGGCCGCTCAAATGAACACTGAAGCTTTCTTT.

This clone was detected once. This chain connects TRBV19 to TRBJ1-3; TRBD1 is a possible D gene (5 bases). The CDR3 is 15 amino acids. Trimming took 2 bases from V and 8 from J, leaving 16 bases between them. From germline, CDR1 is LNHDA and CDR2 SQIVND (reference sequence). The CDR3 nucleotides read TGTGCCAGTAGTATACGGGCAGGGATTTTAGACACCATATATTTT. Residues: CASSIRAGILDTIYF.

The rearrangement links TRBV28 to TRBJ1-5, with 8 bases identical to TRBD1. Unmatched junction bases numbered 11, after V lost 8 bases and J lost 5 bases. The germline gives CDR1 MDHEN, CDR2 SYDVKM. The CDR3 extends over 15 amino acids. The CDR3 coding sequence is TGTGCCAGCTATAGTACGGGACAGGTTGATCAGCCCCAGCATTTT. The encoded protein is CASYSTGQVDQPQHF. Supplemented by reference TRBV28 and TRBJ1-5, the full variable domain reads DVKVTQSSRYLVKRTGEKVFLECVQDMDHENMFWYRQDPGLGLRLIYFSYDVKMKEKGDIPEGYSVSREKKERFSLILESASTNQTSMYLCASYSTGQVDQPQHFGDGTRLSIL.

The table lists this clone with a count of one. The CDR3 is CASSPPGTRDNYGYTF. CDR3 in DNA: TGTGCCAGCTCACCACCTGGGACAAGGGATAACTATGGCTACACCTTC. J is TRBJ1-2 and V is TRBV18; a possible D gene is TRBD1 (6 bases). Germline V gene sequence: CDR1 KGHSH, CDR2 LQKENI. The CDR3 length is 16 residues. V was trimmed by 0 bases and J by 1 base, leaving 12 bases between them.

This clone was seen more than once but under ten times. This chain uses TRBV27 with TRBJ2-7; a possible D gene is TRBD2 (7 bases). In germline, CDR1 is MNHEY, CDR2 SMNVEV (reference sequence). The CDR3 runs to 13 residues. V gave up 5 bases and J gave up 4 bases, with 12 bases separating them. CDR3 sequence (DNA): TGTGCCAGCAGTCACAGGGAGGGGTACGAGCAGTACTTC. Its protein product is CASSHREGYEQYF.

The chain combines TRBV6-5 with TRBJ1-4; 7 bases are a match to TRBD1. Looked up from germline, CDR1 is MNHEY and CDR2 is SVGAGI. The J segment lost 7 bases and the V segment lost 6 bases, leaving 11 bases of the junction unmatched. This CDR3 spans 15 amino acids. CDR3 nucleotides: TGTGCCAGCAGCTATCCAGGGGGGGATGGTGAAAAACTGTTTTTT. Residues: CASSYPGGDGEKLFF.

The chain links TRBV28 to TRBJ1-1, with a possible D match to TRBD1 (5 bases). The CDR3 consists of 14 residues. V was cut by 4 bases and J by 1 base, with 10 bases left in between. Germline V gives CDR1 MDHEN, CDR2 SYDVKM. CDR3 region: CASSSGKWNTEAFF. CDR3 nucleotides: TGTGCCAGCAGTTCAGGGAAATGGAACACTGAAGCTTTCTTT.

CDR3 DNA: TGTGCCAGCTCACCCAGACAGTCTGGCGAGCAGTACTTC. Amino acid sequence: CASSPRQSGEQYF. The chain carries TRBV18 and TRBJ2-7; D perhaps matches TRBD1 (5 bases). The germline CDR1 and CDR2 sequences are KGHSH and LQKENI. Trimming took 3 bases from V and 6 from J, leaving 12 bases between them. The CDR3 is 13 residues long.

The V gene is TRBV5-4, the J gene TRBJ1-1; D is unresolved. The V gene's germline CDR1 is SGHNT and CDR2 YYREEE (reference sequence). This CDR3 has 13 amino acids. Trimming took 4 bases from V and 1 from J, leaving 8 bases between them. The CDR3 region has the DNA TGTGCCAGCAGCGGTTGGGGGAACACTGAAGCTTTCTTT. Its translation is CASSGWGNTEAFF. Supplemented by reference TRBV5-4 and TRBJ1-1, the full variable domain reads ETGVTQSPTHLIKTRGQQVTLRCSSQSGHNTVSWYQQALGQGPQFIFQYYREEENGRGNFPPRFSGLQFPNYSSELNVNALELDDSALYLCASSGWGNTEAFFGQGTRLTVV.